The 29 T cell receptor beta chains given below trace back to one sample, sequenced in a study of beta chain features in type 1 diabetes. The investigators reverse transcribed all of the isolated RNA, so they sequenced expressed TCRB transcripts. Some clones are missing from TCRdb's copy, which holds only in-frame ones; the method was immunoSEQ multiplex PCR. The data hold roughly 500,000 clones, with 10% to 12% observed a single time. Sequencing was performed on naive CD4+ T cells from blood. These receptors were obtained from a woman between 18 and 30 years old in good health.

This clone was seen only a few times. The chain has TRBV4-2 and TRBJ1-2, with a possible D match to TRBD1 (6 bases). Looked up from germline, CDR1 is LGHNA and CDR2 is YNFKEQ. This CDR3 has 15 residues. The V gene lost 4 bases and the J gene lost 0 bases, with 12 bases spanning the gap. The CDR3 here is CASSPSDRTNYGYTF. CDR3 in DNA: TGTGCCAGCAGCCCCTCCGACAGGACTAACTATGGCTACACCTTC.

The CDR3 DNA reads as TGCGCCAGCAGCTTGGCCGGGACTACCCCAGATACGCAGTATTTT. It codes for CASSLAGTTPDTQYF. The V call is TRBV5-1, the J call TRBJ2-3; 7 nucleotides agree with TRBD2. The germline V gene has CDR1 SGHRS and CDR2 YFSETQ. The trim removed 0 bases at V and 4 bases at J, leaving 5 bases unmatched. This CDR3 has 15 residues.

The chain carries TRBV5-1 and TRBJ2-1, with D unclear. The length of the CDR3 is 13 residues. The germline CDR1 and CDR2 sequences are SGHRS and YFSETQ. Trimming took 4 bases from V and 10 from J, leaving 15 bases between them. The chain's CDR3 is CASSLTGVGEQFF. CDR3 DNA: TGCGCCAGCAGCCTAACTGGGGTAGGCGAGCAGTTCTTC.

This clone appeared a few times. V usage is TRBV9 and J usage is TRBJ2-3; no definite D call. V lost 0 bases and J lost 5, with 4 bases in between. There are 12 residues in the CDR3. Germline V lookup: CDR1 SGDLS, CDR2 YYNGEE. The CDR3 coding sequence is TGTGCCAGCAGCGTAGGGGAAGATACGCAGTATTTT. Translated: CASSVGEDTQYF.

CDR3 sequence: CASSRPGQLYYGYTF. CDR3 in DNA: TGCGCCAGCAGCCGCCCGGGACAGCTCTACTATGGCTACACCTTC. The chain is built from TRBV4-1 and TRBJ1-2; 7 bases align to TRBD1. The CDR3 totals 15 residues. V was clipped by 4 bases and J by 3 bases; unmatched bases: 8. The germline CDR1 and CDR2 sequences are MGHRA and YSYEKL.

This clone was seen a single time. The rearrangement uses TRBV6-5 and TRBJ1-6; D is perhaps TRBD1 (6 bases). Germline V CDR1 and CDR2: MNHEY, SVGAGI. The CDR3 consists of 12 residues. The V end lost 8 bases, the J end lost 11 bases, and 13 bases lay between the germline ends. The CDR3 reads CASCRGDPPLHF. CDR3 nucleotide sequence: TGTGCCAGCTGCAGGGGCGATCCACCCCTCCACTTT.

The CDR3: CASSGLARRLLHEQFF. In DNA form, the CDR3 reads TGTGCCAGCAGTGGGTTAGCGAGACGACTTTTGCATGAGCAGTTCTTC. The V gene is TRBV2, the J gene TRBJ2-1, with TRBD2 as a possible D gene (5 bases). Trimming stripped 4 bases from V and 8 bases from J, with 21 bases between. The CDR3 length is 16 residues. Per germline, CDR1 SNHLY and CDR2 FYNNEI.

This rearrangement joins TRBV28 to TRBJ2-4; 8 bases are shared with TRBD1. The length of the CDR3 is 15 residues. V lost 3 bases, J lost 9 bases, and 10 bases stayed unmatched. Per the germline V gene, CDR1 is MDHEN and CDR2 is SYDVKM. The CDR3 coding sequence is TGTGCCAGCAGTTTTCGCTCGACAGGGGAAGTCATTCAGTACTTC. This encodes CASSFRSTGEVIQYF.

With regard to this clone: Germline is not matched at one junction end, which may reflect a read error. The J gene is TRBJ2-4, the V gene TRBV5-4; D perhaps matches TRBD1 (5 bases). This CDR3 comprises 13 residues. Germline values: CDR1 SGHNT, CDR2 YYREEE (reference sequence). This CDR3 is CASSLAGEGAEDF. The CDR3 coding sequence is TGTGCCAGCAGCTTGGCTGGGGAAGGGGCTGAGGACTTC. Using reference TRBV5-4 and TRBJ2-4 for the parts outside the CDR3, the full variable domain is ETGVTQSPTHLIKTRGQQVTLRCSSQSGHNTVSWYQQALGQGPQFIFQYYREEENGRGNFPPRFSGLQFPNYSSELNVNALELDDSALYLCASSLAGEGAEDFGAGTRLSVL.

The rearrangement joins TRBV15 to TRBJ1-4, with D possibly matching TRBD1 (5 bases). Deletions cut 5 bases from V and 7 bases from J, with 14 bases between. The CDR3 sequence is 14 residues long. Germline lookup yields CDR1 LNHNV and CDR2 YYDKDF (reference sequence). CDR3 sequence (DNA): TGTGCCACCAGCGCCAAGGGAGACAGTGAAAAACTGTTTTTT. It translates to CATSAKGDSEKLFF.

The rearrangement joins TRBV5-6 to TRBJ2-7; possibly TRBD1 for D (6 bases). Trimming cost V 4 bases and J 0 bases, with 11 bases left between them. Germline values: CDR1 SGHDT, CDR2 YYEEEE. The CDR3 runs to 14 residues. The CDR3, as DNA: TGTGCCAGCAGCCTGACAGGTTTCTCCTACGAGCAGTACGTC. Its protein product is CASSLTGFSYEQYV.

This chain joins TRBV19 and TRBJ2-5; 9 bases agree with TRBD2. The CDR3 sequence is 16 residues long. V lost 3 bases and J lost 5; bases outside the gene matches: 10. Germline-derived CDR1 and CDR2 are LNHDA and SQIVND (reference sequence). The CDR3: CASSIGASGMMETQYF. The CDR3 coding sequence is TGTGCCAGTAGTATTGGGGCTAGCGGGATGATGGAGACCCAGTACTTC.

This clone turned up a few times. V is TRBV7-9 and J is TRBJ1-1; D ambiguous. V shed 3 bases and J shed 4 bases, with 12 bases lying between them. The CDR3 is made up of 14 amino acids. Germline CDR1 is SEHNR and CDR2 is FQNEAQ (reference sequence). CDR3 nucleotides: TGTGCCAGCAGCTTCCGGGGAATAGGCACTGAAGCTTTCTTT. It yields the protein CASSFRGIGTEAFF.

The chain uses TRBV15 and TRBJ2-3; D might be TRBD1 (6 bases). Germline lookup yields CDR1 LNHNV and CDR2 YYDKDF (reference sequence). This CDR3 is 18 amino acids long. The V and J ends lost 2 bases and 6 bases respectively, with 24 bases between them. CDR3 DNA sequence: TGTGCCACCAGCAGACAGTTCCTTGCTACAGGGAGTGAGGATACGCAGTATTTT. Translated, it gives CATSRQFLATGSEDTQYF. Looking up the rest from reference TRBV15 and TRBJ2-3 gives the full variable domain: DAMVIQNPRYQVTQFGKPVTLSCSQTLNHNVMYWYQQKSSQAPKLLFHYYDKDFNNEADTPDNFQSRRPNTSFCFLDIRSPGLGDTAMYLCATSRQFLATGSEDTQYFGPGTRLTVL.

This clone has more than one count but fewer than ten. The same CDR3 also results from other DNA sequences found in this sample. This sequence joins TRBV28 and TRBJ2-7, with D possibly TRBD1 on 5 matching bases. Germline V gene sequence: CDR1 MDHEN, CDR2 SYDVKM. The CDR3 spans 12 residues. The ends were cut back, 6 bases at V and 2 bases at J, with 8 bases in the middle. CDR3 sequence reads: CASSPGTYEQYV. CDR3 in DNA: TGTGCCAGCAGCCCAGGGACCTACGAGCAGTACGTC.

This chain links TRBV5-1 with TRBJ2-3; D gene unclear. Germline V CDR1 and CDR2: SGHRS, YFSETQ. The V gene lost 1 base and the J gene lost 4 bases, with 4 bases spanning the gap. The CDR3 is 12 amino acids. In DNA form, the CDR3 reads TGCGCCAGCAGCTTGTGGTCAGATACGCAGTATTTT. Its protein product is CASSLWSDTQYF.

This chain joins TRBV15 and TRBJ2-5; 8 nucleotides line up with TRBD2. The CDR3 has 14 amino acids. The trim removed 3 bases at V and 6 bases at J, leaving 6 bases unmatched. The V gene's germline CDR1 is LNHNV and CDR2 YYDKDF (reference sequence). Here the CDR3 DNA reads TGTGCCACCAGCAGCGCGGGGGGCCCCAAGACCCAGTACTTC. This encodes CATSSAGGPKTQYF.

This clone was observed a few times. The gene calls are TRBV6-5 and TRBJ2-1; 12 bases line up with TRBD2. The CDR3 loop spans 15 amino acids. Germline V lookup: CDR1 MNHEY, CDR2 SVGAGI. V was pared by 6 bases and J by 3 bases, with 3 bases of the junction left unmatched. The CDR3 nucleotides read TGTGCCAGCAGACGACTAGCGGGAGTCTACAATGAGCAGTTCTTC. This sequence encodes CASRRLAGVYNEQFF.

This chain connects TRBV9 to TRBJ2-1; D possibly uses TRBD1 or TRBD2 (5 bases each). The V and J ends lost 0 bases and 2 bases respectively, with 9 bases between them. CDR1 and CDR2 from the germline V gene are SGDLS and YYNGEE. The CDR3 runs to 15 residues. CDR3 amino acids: CASSVAGRTYNEQFF. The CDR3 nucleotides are TGTGCCAGCAGCGTAGCAGGGAGAACCTACAATGAGCAGTTCTTC. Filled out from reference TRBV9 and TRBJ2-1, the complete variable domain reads DSGVTQTPKHLITATGQRVTLRCSPRSGDLSVYWYQQSLDQGLQFLIQYYNGEERAKGNILERFSAQQFPDLHSELNLSSLELGDSALYFCASSVAGRTYNEQFFGPGTRLTVL.

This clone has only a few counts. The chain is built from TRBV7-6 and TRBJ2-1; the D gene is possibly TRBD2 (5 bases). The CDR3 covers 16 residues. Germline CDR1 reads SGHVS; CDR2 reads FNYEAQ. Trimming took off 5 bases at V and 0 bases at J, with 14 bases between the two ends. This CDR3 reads CASSATSLGSYNEQFF. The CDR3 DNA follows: TGTGCCAGCAGCGCCACTAGTCTCGGCTCCTACAATGAGCAGTTCTTC.

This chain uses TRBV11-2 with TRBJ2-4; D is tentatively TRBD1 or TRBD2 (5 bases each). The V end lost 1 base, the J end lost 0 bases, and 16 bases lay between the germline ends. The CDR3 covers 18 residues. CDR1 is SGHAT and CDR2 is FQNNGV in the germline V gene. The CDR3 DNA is TGTGCCAGCAGCTTAGGAAAGAGGGGCTCTCTAGCCAAAAACATTCAGTACTTC. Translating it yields CASSLGKRGSLAKNIQYF.

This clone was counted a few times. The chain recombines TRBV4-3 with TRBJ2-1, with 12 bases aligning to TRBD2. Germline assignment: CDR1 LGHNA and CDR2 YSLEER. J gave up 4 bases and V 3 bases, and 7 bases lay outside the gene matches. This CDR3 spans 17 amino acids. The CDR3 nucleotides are TGCGCCAGCAGCCACCGGACTAGCGGGGAACTGTACAATGAGCAGTTCTTC. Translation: CASSHRTSGELYNEQFF.

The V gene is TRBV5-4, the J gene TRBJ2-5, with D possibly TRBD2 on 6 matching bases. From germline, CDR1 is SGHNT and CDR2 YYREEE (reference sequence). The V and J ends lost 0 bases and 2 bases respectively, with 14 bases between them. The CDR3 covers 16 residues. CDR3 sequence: CASSLARASAQETQYF. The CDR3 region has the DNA TGTGCCAGCAGCTTGGCCCGGGCTAGCGCACAAGAGACCCAGTACTTC.

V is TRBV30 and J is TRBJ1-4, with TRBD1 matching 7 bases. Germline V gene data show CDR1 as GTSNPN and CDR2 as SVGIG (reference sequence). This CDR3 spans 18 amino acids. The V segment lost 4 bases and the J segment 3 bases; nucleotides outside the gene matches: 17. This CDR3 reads CAWTQPPDRVIANEKLFF. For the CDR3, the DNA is TGTGCCTGGACTCAGCCCCCCGACAGGGTCATCGCTAATGAAAAACTGTTTTTT.

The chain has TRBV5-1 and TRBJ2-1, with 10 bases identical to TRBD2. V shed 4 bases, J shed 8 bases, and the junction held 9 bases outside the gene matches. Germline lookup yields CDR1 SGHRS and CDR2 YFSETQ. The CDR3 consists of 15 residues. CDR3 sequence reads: CASSPTGTSVDEQFF. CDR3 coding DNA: TGCGCCAGCAGCCCAACCGGGACTAGCGTCGATGAGCAGTTCTTC.

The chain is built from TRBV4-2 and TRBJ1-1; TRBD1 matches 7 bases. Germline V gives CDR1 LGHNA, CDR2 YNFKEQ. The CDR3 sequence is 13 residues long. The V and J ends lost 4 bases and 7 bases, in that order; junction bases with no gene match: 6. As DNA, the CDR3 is TGTGCCAGCAGCCCGGGACAGATAGTTGAAGCTTTCTTT. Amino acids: CASSPGQIVEAFF.

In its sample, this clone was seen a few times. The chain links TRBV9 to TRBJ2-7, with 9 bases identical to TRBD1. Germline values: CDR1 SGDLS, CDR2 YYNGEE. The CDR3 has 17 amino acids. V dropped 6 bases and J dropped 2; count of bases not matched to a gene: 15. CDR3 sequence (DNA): TGTGCCAGCAAACAAGAACTATCAGGGACAGGGCCCTACGAGCAGTACGTC. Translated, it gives CASKQELSGTGPYEQYV.

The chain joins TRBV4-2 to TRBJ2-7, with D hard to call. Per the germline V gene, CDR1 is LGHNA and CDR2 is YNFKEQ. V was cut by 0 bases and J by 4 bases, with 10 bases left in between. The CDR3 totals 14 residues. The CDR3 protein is CASSQERVAYEQYV. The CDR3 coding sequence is TGTGCCAGCAGCCAAGAAAGGGTCGCTTACGAGCAGTACGTC.

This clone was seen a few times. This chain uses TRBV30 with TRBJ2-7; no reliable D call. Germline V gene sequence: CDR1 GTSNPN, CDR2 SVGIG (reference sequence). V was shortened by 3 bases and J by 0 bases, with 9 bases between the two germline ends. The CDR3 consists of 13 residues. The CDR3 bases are TGTGCCTGGAGCGGCTCCAGCTCCTACGAGCAGTACTTC. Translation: CAWSGSSSYEQYF. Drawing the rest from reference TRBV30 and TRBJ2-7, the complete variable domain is SQTIHQWPATLVQPVGSPLSLECTVEGTSNPNLYWYRQAAGRGLQLLFYSVGIGQISSEVPQNLSASRPQDRQFILSSKKLLLSDSGFYLCAWSGSSSYEQYFGPGTRLTVT.